This T cell receptor (beta chain) was sequenced during a study of graft-versus-host responses after intestinal transplantation. Overall study findings and caveats: Some GvH clones appeared in ileal mucosa or blood before recipient bone marrow.

Assay: immunoSEQ multiplex PCR; the TCRdb copy retains only in-frame clones and omits some. The sample shows around 26,000 clones, around 94% of them seen only once. In regard to this clone: Its cognate antigen is unknown.

The J segment lost 4 bases and the V segment lost 4 bases, leaving 0 bases of the junction unmatched. CDR1 and CDR2 from the germline V gene are SGHRS and YFSETQ. The length of the CDR3 is 14 residues. The V and J genes are TRBV5-1 and TRBJ2-2, with 11 positions matching TRBD1. This TCR was recovered from a human patient who received an intestinal transplant, so some T cells may come from the graft donor. This material consisted of PBMCs, taken 156 days after intestinal transplant. In DNA form, the CDR3 reads TGCGCCAGCAGCGGGACAGGGGGCACCGGGGAGCTGTTTTTT. It specifies CASSGTGGTGELFF.